Below, 14 T cell receptor beta chains from the same sample are listed, as sequenced in a study of molecular identifiers for immune sequencing clone quantification. Each CDR3 protein gets one entry after TCRdb re-called the PCR reads with MiXCR. The sample records about 510,000 distinct CDR3 sequences, around 25% being singletons. Sequenced sample: naive CD8+ T cells from blood, with Jurkat cell RNA spiked in. Noted subset: FACS-sorted CD8+CD4-CCR7+CD45RA+ naive T cells. These receptors came from a human donor in good health. Some libraries in this study had Jurkat cell RNA spiked in.

This clonotype was detected a few times. The junction differs from germline at one of its ends, possibly a read error. The chain couples TRBV5-1 to TRBJ1-1, with 7 bases fitting TRBD1. The CDR3 covers 13 residues. The germline V gene encodes CDR1 SGHRS and CDR2 YFSETQ. The CDR3 is CASSTQGGTGAFF. Written as DNA, the CDR3 is TGCGCCAGCAGTACCCAGGGGGGGACTGGAGCTTTCTTT.

In its sample, this clonotype was seen a few times. CDR3 DNA sequence: TGTGCCAGCAGTACCTCGGCCGAAATGAACACTGAAGCTTTCTTT. Amino acid sequence: CASSTSAEMNTEAFF. This chain links TRBV5-6 with TRBJ1-1; D gene uncertain. Trimming removed 5 bases from V and 0 bases from J, with 14 bases in between. CDR3 length equals 15 residues. CDR1 is SGHDT and CDR2 is YYEEEE in the germline V gene.

The rearrangement joins TRBV27 to TRBJ1-4; D uncertain. Germline V lookup: CDR1 MNHEY, CDR2 SMNVEV (reference sequence). This CDR3 is 17 amino acids long. Trimming took off 5 bases at V and 0 bases at J, with 16 bases between the two ends. The CDR3 here is CASSTWTDSTTNEKLFF. The CDR3 DNA reads as TGTGCCAGCAGTACCTGGACCGATTCTACAACTAATGAAAAACTGTTTTTT.

This clonotype turned up a few times. The chain has TRBV12-3 or TRBV12-4 and TRBJ2-1; 12 bases are a match to TRBD2. The junction had 7 bases not matched to a gene; V was cut back by 3 bases and J by 7 bases. The CDR3 has 16 residues. This chain's CDR3 is CASSLPSGGAGNEQFF. In nucleotides, the CDR3 is TGTGCCAGCAGTTTGCCTAGCGGGGGGGCTGGGAATGAGCAGTTCTTC.

There are many counts of this clonotype. This chain uses TRBV5-6 with TRBJ1-1, with 8 positions matching TRBD1. Per germline, CDR1 SGHDT and CDR2 YYEEEE. CDR3 length equals 12 residues. Trimming took 4 bases from V and 7 from J; bases not matched to a gene: 3. The CDR3 sequence is CASSIGQGEAFF. In DNA, the CDR3 is TGTGCCAGCAGCATCGGACAGGGTGAAGCTTTCTTT.

This chain links TRBV20-1 with TRBJ2-3; 13 bases map to TRBD2. CDR3 length: 24 amino acids. V was clipped by 3 bases and J by 4 bases; unmatched bases: 31. CDR1 DFQATT and CDR2 SNEGSKA come from the germline V gene (reference sequence). The CDR3 DNA is TGCAGTGCTAGCGCGTTACGGCAGCCCGGCGGAGGGACTAGCGGGGCCTCGGGGCCAGATACGCAGTATTTT. This translates into CSASALRQPGGGTSGASGPDTQYF.

In this sample, this clonotype turned up many times. The V gene is TRBV7-9, the J gene TRBJ2-7; D might be TRBD2 (7 bases). This CDR3 has 13 residues. CDR1 and CDR2 (germline): SEHNR, FQNEAQ (reference sequence). Deletions cut 5 bases from V and 2 bases from J, with 10 bases between. As DNA, the CDR3 is TGTGCCAGCAGCCCGGGGGGCACCTACGAGCAGTACTTC. It yields the protein CASSPGGTYEQYF.

V usage is TRBV5-6 and J usage is TRBJ2-5; D is possibly TRBD2 (6 bases). This CDR3 comprises 14 residues. CDR1 is SGHDT and CDR2 is YYEEEE in the germline V gene. V was cut by 5 bases and J by 5 bases, with 16 bases left in between. CDR3 sequence reads: CASSVAGTEETQYF. The CDR3 DNA follows: TGTGCCAGCAGTGTTGCAGGGACTGAGGAGACCCAGTACTTC.

On this clonotype itself: A much larger clone differs from this one at a single base, so this may be a read error. V usage is TRBV2 and J usage is TRBJ1-1, with unresolved D. Germline CDR1 SNHLY, CDR2 FYNNEI. This CDR3 region has 13 residues. The CDR3 coding sequence is TGTGCCAGCAGTGCAACAGCAAACACTGAAGCTATCTTT. Protein sequence: CASSATANTEAIF.

As to this clonotype: A much more abundant neighbour one base away suggests this may be a read error. The chain recombines TRBV29-1 with TRBJ1-2; D unclear. The CDR3 contains 14 residues. The germline V gene has CDR1 SQVTM and CDR2 ANQGSEA. Trimming shortened V by 5 bases and J by 2 bases, and 15 bases separated the two germline ends. CDR3 amino acids: CSVSADLGNYGYTF. The DNA of the CDR3 is TGCAGCGTTTCGGCAGATTTGGGCAACTATGGCTACACCTTC.

This clonotype was seen repeatedly, ten times or more. In DNA form, the CDR3 reads TGTGCCAGCAGCTCTGGGCTTCCGGGACAGACCTACGAGCAGTACTTC. Its protein product is CASSSGLPGQTYEQYF. The chain recombines TRBV6-5 with TRBJ2-7, with TRBD1 matching 7 bases. V was pared by 6 bases and J by 2 bases, with 13 bases of the junction left unmatched. The CDR3 runs to 16 residues. CDR1 is MNHEY, CDR2 SVGAGI, per germline.

This clonotype was recorded many times. The chain has TRBV20-1 and TRBJ2-2; 10 bases align to TRBD2. The junction had 11 bases not matched to a gene; V was cut back by 0 bases and J by 4 bases. Per the germline V gene, CDR1 is DFQATT and CDR2 is SNEGSKA (reference sequence). The CDR3 covers 18 residues. The CDR3, as DNA: TGCAGTGCTAGAGATCCGGGTCTAGCGGGAGTTGTCACCGGGGAGCTGTTTTTT. This codes for CSARDPGLAGVVTGELFF.

The V and J genes are TRBV6-5 and TRBJ2-6, with 8 nucleotides matching TRBD1. The CDR3 is 15 residues long. V lost 7 bases and J lost 3; bases outside the gene matches: 5. Per the germline V gene, CDR1 is MNHEY and CDR2 is SVGAGI. The CDR3, as DNA: TGTGCCAGCACCGCACAGGGGGGTGGGGCCAACGTCCTGACTTTC. Encoded protein: CASTAQGGGANVLTF.

This clonotype was counted ten times or more. This chain connects TRBV9 to TRBJ2-5; perhaps TRBD1 as D (5 bases). Trimming removed 4 bases at V and 9 bases at J, with 22 bases between. Germline assignment: CDR1 SGDLS and CDR2 YYNGEE. This CDR3 is built from 15 residues. CDR3 in amino acids: CASSSFPVQDDAQYF. The CDR3 nucleotides read TGTGCCAGCAGCTCATTTCCGGTACAGGATGATGCCCAGTACTTC.